These T cell receptor beta chains were read from a single sample in a study of T cell repertoires in cytomegalovirus infection. The antigens for these receptors are not known. TCRdb independently ran MiXCR on the reads; one entry per CDR3 protein. The repertoire holds about 110,000 distinct CDR3 sequences, with about 30% as singletons. The source was CD8+ T cells from cultured PBMCs, collected from culture after CMV antigen stimulation. The receptors here all came from a human donor in good health (CMV status not recorded). Some clones in this sample may be carry-over from other donors' samples. Each CDR3 is given with its conserved first and last residue. The D gene is left open where the match is weak. Size is omitted from some rows. Given values are once, few, many or a class for expanded clones.

clone_size | d_call | j_call | v_call | cdr3_nt | cdr3_aa
many | - | TRBJ1-1 | TRBV7-6 | TGTGCCAGCAGCTTAGGGGTGGGCACTGAAGCTTTCTTT | CASSLGVGTEAFF
- | TRBD2 | TRBJ2-5 | TRBV30 | TGTGCCTGGAGATCCAGCGGGGGGGAGACCCAGTACTTC | CAWRSSGGETQYF
- | TRBD1 | TRBJ1-5 | TRBV2 | TGTGCCAGCAGCCGCGGGACAGGGAGAAACAATCAACAGCCCCAGCATTTT | CASSRGTGRNNQQPQHF
few | - | TRBJ2-6 | TRBV9 | TGTGCCAGCAGCAGCCCCGGCGGGGCGGAGGGGGCCAACGTCCTGACTTTC | CASSSPGGAEGANVLTF
- | - | TRBJ2-7 | TRBV20-1 | TGCAGTGCTAGAGTGTCGCAGCGGTACGAGCAGTACTTC | CSARVSQRYEQYF
- | TRBD1 | TRBJ2-7 | TRBV20-1 | TGCAGTGCTAGAGATTTGAGACAGGGCGAGTACTTC | CSARDLRQGEYF
- | - | TRBJ2-3 | TRBV15 | TGTGCCACCAGCAGAGGTACAGGCGATACGCAGTATTTT | CATSRGTGDTQYF
- | - | TRBJ1-1 | TRBV29-1 | TGCAGCGTTGAAGTGGCAGGGCGGACTGAAGCTTTCTTT | CSVEVAGRTEAFF
few | TRBD2 | TRBJ2-1 | TRBV28 | TGTGCTAGCAGTGAGCGGGGGGCCGTTGAGCAGTTCTTC | CASSERGAVEQFF
- | - | TRBJ1-5 | TRBV7-2 | TGTGCCAGCAGCCTATGGTTAGACAGCCCGGAGGCCCAGCATTTT | CASSLWLDSPEAQHF
many | - | TRBJ2-3 | TRBV7-6 | TGTGCCAGCAGCTTAGGTGACGGGAACACAGATACGCAGTATTTT | CASSLGDGNTDTQYF
few | - | TRBJ2-7 | TRBV27 | TGTGCCAGCAGTTCCCTGATCAGTCCCTACGAGCAGTACTTC | CASSSLISPYEQYF
many | - | TRBJ1-1 | TRBV7-2 | TGTGCCAGCAGCTTAGGGGGGGGGCCGAACACTGAAGCTTTCTTT | CASSLGGGPNTEAFF
- | - | TRBJ2-5 | TRBV6-5 | TGTGCCAGCTCTCGAGGGGGGGACCAAGAGACCCAGTACTTC | CASSRGGDQETQYF
- | - | TRBJ1-1 | TRBV2 | TGTGCCAACTCGACAGCACTGAACACTGAAGCTTTCTTT | CANSTALNTEAFF
few | - | TRBJ1-2 | TRBV19 | TGTGCCACCTCACTAATCCGGGGACCCCACGGCTACACCTTC | CATSLIRGPHGYTF
few | - | TRBJ2-1 | TRBV11-2 | TGTGCCAGCAGCTTGGGGGGGGCCAATGAGCAGTTCTTC | CASSLGGANEQFF
- | - | TRBJ2-3 | TRBV6-1 | TGTGCCAGCAGAACTAGGGGGGGAACCCGCACAGATACGCAGTATTTT | CASRTRGGTRTDTQYF
- | TRBD1 | TRBJ2-3 | TRBV4-1 | TGCGCCAGCAGCCAAAAGACAGGGGTGTTGGCAGATACGCAGTATTTT | CASSQKTGVLADTQYF
- | - | TRBJ2-4 | TRBV7-9 | TGTGCCAGCAGCGAAGACTTAGGGGCGGACATTCAGTACTTC | CASSEDLGADIQYF
many | TRBD2 | TRBJ2-7 | TRBV7-8 | TGTGCCAGCAGCTTAAGGCGGGGGTCCTACGAGCAGTACTTC | CASSLRRGSYEQYF
few | - | TRBJ2-1 | TRBV27 | TGTGCCAGCAGTTTATCTAGCCTCAATGAGCAGTTCTTC | CASSLSSLNEQFF
- | - | TRBJ2-1 | TRBV5-5 | TGTGCCAGCAGCCCTTCCCACTACAATGAGCAGTTCTTC | CASSPSHYNEQFF
few | TRBD1 | TRBJ2-2 | TRBV6-8 | TGTGCCGGCCGACAGGGGTCGACCGGGGAGCTGTTTTTT | CAGRQGSTGELFF
many | - | TRBJ1-5 | TRBV6-1 | TGTGCCAGCTCCCAAGGTAGGGGCCGAGGGAGCAATCAGCCCCAGCATTTT | CASSQGRGRGSNQPQHF
few | - | TRBJ2-1 | TRBV12-3/TRBV12-4 | TGTGCCAGCAGTTTGGTCTTCCCGAGGGGCAATGAGCAGTTCTTC | CASSLVFPRGNEQFF